The T cell receptor beta chain described here comes from a study of T cell responses to AZD1222 COVID-19 vaccine. General study findings and limits: Of the AZD1222 recipients, only five to seven were seropositive at baseline. With two AZD1222 doses given, Spike-specific TCR breadth and depth both rose.

Assay used: immunoSEQ multiplex PCR; TCRdb lists only in-frame clones, some missing. The sample yields around 88,000 clones, 70% to 90% seen once. Germline V CDR1 and CDR2: MNHEY, SMNVEV (reference sequence). V lost 2 bases, J lost 6 bases, and 4 bases stayed unmatched. This CDR3 spans 15 amino acids. For this clone: Its antigen is still unknown.

This TCR was sampled from an adult in good health. The rearrangement links TRBV27 to TRBJ1-6, with 7 positions matching TRBD1. The material was peripheral blood, obtained on day 0 of AZD1222 vaccination. CDR3 nucleotide sequence: TGTGCCAGCAGTTTAACCGGGACAGTTAATTCACCCCTCCACTTT. It encodes CASSLTGTVNSPLHF.